The source of this TCR beta chain is a study of beta chain features in type 1 diabetes. Across the whole study: Cell yields, gender and age were similar in healthy donors and patients. Broader study findings: A moderate, significant TCRB CDR3 shortening appeared in type 1 diabetes across four CD4+ subsets.

Since all of the isolated RNA was reverse transcribed, expressed TCRB transcripts were what got sequenced. Sequencing was performed with immunoSEQ multiplex PCR; in TCRdb, only in-frame clones are kept and a portion is missing. The table includes 120,000 to 150,000 clones, approximately 52% detected once. From germline, CDR1 is ENHRY and CDR2 SYGVKD. J lost 7 bases, V lost 6 bases, and 8 bases had no gene match. CDR3 length: 14 amino acids. On this clone: The antigen is undetermined.

The TCR originated in a man aged 18-30 years in good health. This chain uses TRBV10-3 with TRBJ1-2; 10 bases match TRBD1. The sequenced material came from Tregs from blood. In DNA, the CDR3 is TGTGCCATCAGCGTAGACAGGGGGCTTATTGGCTACACCTTC. Its protein product is CAISVDRGLIGYTF.